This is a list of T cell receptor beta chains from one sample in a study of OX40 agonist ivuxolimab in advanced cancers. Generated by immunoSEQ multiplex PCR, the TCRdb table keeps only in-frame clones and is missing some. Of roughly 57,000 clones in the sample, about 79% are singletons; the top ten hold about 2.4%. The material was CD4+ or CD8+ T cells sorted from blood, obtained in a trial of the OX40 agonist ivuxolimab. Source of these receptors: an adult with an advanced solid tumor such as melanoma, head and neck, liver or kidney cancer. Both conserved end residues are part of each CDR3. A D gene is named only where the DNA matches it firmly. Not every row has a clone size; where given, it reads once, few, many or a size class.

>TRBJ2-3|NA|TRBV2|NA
CASSDSSLGTDTQYF
TGTGCCAGCAGTGATTCCAGTTTAGGCACAGATACGCAGTATTTT
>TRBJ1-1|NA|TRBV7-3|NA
CASSQTPTGVGDTEAFF
TGTGCCAGCAGTCAAACCCCCACGGGGGTGGGGGACACTGAAGCTTTCTTT
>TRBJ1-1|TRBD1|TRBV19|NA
CASSIAPSGGAFF
TGTGCCAGTAGTATCGCACCTTCAGGGGGGGCTTTCTTT
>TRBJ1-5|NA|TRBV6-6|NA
CASTQGGARQPQHF
TGTGCCAGCACCCAAGGGGGTGCGCGGCAGCCCCAGCATTTT
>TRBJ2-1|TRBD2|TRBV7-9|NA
CASSLGTISSYNEQFF
TGTGCCAGCAGCCTCGGGACTATCTCCTCCTACAATGAGCAGTTCTTC
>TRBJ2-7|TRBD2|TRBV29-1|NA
CSVSTKRGYEQYF
TGCAGCGTTTCTACAAAGCGGGGTTACGAGCAGTACTTC
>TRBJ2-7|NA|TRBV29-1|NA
CSALAGAGTYEQYF
TGCAGCGCCCTCGCGGGGGCAGGAACCTACGAGCAGTACTTC
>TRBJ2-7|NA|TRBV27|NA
CASRTVAGYYEQYF
TGTGCCAGCAGGACGGTAGCAGGGTACTACGAGCAGTACTTC
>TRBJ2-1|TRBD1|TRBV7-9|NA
CASSLSRQGARNEQFF
TGTGCCAGCAGCTTATCCCGACAGGGGGCGAGGAATGAGCAGTTCTTC
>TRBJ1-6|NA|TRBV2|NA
CASSERRDYSPLHF
TGTGCCAGCAGTGAACGCAGGGATTACTCACCCCTCCACTTT
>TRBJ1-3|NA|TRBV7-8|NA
CASSFSSSGNTIYF
TGTGCCAGCAGCTTTAGTAGCTCTGGAAACACCATATATTTT
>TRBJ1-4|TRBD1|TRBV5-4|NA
CASSLGRQGAQKLFF
TGTGCCAGCAGCTTGGGCCGACAGGGGGCGCAGAAACTGTTTTTT
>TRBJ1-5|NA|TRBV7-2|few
CASSVNDQPQHF
TGTGCCAGCAGCGTGAATGATCAGCCCCAGCATTTT
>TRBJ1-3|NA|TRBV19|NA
CASKVGLDSGNTIYF
TGTGCCAGTAAAGTGGGGTTGGACTCTGGAAACACCATATATTTT
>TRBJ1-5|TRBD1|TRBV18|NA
CASSQLGTGGDQPQHF
TGTGCCAGCTCACAACTCGGGACAGGGGGTGATCAGCCCCAGCATTTT
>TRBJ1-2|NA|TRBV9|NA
CASSVISGSDGYTF
TGTGCCAGCAGCGTAATATCGGGGTCGGATGGCTACACCTTC
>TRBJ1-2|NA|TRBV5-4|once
CASSLTRAWGYTF
TGTGCCAGCAGCTTAACCAGGGCCTGGGGCTACACCTTC
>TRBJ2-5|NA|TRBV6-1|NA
CASRQGRETQYF
TGTGCCAGCAGGCAGGGGCGAGAGACCCAGTACTTC